This T cell receptor beta chain was identified during a study of control samples from healthy donors and cancer patients (dated by TCRdb to about 2020). With regard to this clone: The antigen it recognizes is unknown. No qualities accompany the bases; no much larger clone lies one base away.

The junction carries 20 bases between V and J, which are trimmed by 7 bases and 7 bases respectively. There are 15 amino acids in the CDR3, from cysteine to phenylalanine inclusive. Kept here is only the CDR3 DNA, which spans 45 bases and is read in frame from base 1. CDR1 GTSNPN and CDR2 SVGIG are derived from the germline V gene (reference sequence). To prepare the library, the immunoSEQ multiplex PCR assay was applied. TCRdb took this table from immuneACCESS and kept in-frame rearrangements with V and J called. Such tables lack part of the clones; where checked against another copy, unresolved V genes explain under half of the gap, and the rest is unexplained. The sample table contains just over 150,000 clones; only one count was recorded for 85% to 95% of them. Of the sample, under 2.5% is held by the ten largest clones.

This chain is built from TRBV30 and TRBJ1-6; TRBD1 is a weak D gene call, 5 bases matching. Sequencing was carried out using blood. The clonotype was recovered from a man between 50 and 59 years old in good health. The CDR3 reads CASKIGTGRNSPLHF. At the DNA level, the sequence is TGTGCCTCAAAAATCGGAACAGGAAGGAATTCACCCCTCCACTTT.